The 5 T cell receptor beta chains given below trace back to one sample, sequenced in a study of cytotoxic CD8 clonotypes in ibrutinib-treated CLL. Assay used: immunoSEQ multiplex PCR; TCRdb lists only in-frame clones, some missing. The sample gives 250,000 to 350,000 clones, less than 85% of which show up once; about 5.3% is in the top ten. The material sequenced was PBMCs, taken at disease progression, from a patient treated with ibrutinib. Every receptor here comes from a human donor with chronic lymphocytic leukemia.

The CDR3 DNA is TGCGCCAGCAGCTTGGATTCGCCCAACGGGGAGCTGTTTTTT. Its translation: CASSLDSPNGELFF. The chain uses TRBV5-1 and TRBJ2-2; D remains unclear. V was clipped by 0 bases and J by 7 bases, with 10 bases between them. Per germline, CDR1 SGHRS and CDR2 YFSETQ. The CDR3 runs 14 residues. The variable domain in full, with the rest retrieved from reference TRBV5-1 and TRBJ2-2, is KAGVTQTPRYLIKTRGQQVTLSCSPISGHRSVSWYQQTPGQGLQFLFEYFSETQRNKGNFPGRFSGRQFSNSRSEMNVSTLELGDSALYLCASSLDSPNGELFFGEGSRLTVL.

V and J are TRBV19 and TRBJ1-1; 8 positions match TRBD1. Trimming cost V 5 bases and J 10 bases; bases outside gene matches: 3. The CDR3 totals 11 residues. Germline V gene sequence: CDR1 LNHDA, CDR2 SQIVND (reference sequence). The CDR3: CASSDRGVAFF. In DNA, the CDR3 is TGTGCCAGTAGTGACAGGGGAGTAGCTTTCTTT.

The genes are TRBV11-3 and TRBJ2-3; D is unresolved. The CDR3 sequence is 14 residues long. V was cut by 4 bases and J by 2 bases, with 10 bases left in between. Germline lookup yields CDR1 SGHNT and CDR2 YENEEA. For the CDR3, the DNA is TGTGCCAGCAGCTCGGACGGGCCCACAGATACGCAGTATTTT. Translating gives CASSSDGPTDTQYF.

The chain employs TRBV7-3 and TRBJ2-7, with 9 nucleotides matching TRBD2. Germline V lookup: CDR1 SGHTA, CDR2 FQGTGA. This CDR3 comprises 14 residues. The trim removed 5 bases at V and 5 bases at J, leaving 7 bases unmatched. CDR3: CASSQAGGSNEQYF. In DNA, the CDR3 is TGTGCCAGCAGCCAAGCGGGGGGTAGCAACGAGCAGTACTTC.

This clone has just one count. The V call is TRBV28, the J call TRBJ1-2; D gene ambiguous. Germline lookup yields CDR1 MDHEN and CDR2 SYDVKM. The CDR3 spans 12 residues. V was shortened by 7 bases and J by 4 bases, with 10 bases between the two germline ends. In nucleotides, the CDR3 is TGTGCCAGCAAACCGCAGATCTATGGCTACACCTTC. Protein: CASKPQIYGYTF.